The next 9 T cell receptor beta chains were all read from a single sample in a study of shared clonotypes between healthy human individuals. Naive CD8 cells lacked CD45RO, underwent positive selection for CCR7 and left out terminally differentiated effector memory CD45RA+ cells. Profiling relied on immunoSEQ multiplex PCR, and the TCRdb table lists in-frame clones only, not all of them. This table holds some 600,000 clones, around 96% found once. Input material: naive CD8+ T cells sorted from blood. The receptor set was obtained from a woman between 25 and 40 years old in good health.

The V and J genes are TRBV29-1 and TRBJ1-2, with 8 nucleotides matching TRBD1. V dropped 1 base and J dropped 5; count of bases not matched to a gene: 6. Germline assignment: CDR1 SQVTM and CDR2 ANQGSEA. CDR3 size: 14 residues. The chain's CDR3 is CSVEATDRGYGYTF. The CDR3 DNA reads as TGCAGCGTTGAAGCTACCGACAGGGGTTATGGCTACACCTTC.

The gene calls are TRBV27 and TRBJ1-2; D uncertain. The CDR3 runs to 14 residues. CDR1 and CDR2 (germline): MNHEY, SMNVEV (reference sequence). V shed 5 bases and J shed 5 bases, with 15 bases lying between them. The CDR3 DNA reads as TGTGCCAGCAGTCGCGGCGGCCTCTTATATGGCTACACCTTC. It is translated as CASSRGGLLYGYTF.

The chain recombines TRBV19 with TRBJ1-5; possible D gene TRBD1, 5 bases. Germline lookup yields CDR1 LNHDA and CDR2 SQIVND (reference sequence). Trimming took off 6 bases at V and 3 bases at J, with 9 bases between the two ends. The CDR3 covers 13 residues. The CDR3 spells CASSWGYNQPQHF. For the CDR3, the DNA is TGTGCCAGTAGCTGGGGGTACAATCAGCCCCAGCATTTT.

The rearrangement joins TRBV7-7 to TRBJ2-5, with D uncertain. The DNA end favors TRBJ2-7, so the J call may be wrong. This CDR3 has 13 residues. Germline CDR1 reads SSHAT; CDR2 reads FNYEAQ (reference sequence). CDR3 amino acids: CASSLSLGYEQYF. The DNA for the CDR3 is TGTGCCAGCAGCTTATCTTTAGGTTACGAGCAGTACTTC.

The chain joins TRBV28 to TRBJ1-2; tentatively, D is TRBD1 (5 bases). CDR1 is MDHEN and CDR2 is SYDVKM in the germline V gene. The CDR3 runs to 14 residues. V gave up 6 bases and J gave up 8 bases, with 19 bases separating them. CDR3: CASRLDLGVGGYTF. CDR3 nucleotide sequence: TGTGCCAGCAGGTTGGACCTGGGGGTAGGAGGCTACACCTTC.

The chain links TRBV5-1 to TRBJ2-5; weak D call: TRBD1 (6 bases). CDR3 length equals 16 residues. The V gene's germline CDR1 is SGHRS and CDR2 YFSETQ. V lost 1 base and J 1 base, leaving 14 bases between the germline ends. In nucleotides, the CDR3 is TGCGCCAGCAGCTTGAGGGACATAGGCCTCCAAGAGACCCAGTACTTC. The encoded protein is CASSLRDIGLQETQYF.

CDR3 sequence reads: CASSRGLGTDTQYF. DNA for the CDR3: TGTGCCAGCAGCCGGGGACTAGGCACAGATACGCAGTATTTT. The chain recombines TRBV7-3 with TRBJ2-3, with 8 bases matching TRBD2. This CDR3 spans 14 amino acids. V dropped 5 bases and J dropped 1; count of bases not matched to a gene: 2. Germline CDR1 SGHTA, CDR2 FQGTGA.

This chain joins TRBV27 and TRBJ2-1, with D possibly matching TRBD2 (6 bases). Trimming stripped 6 bases from V and 7 bases from J, with 13 bases between. Germline CDR1 and CDR2: MNHEY and SMNVEV (reference sequence). CDR3 length: 13 amino acids. For the CDR3, the DNA is TGTGCCAGCAGGACGGGGGTTTTGAATGAGCAGTTCTTC. It specifies CASRTGVLNEQFF.

The V gene is TRBV6-1, the J gene TRBJ1-1; D might be TRBD1 (6 bases). The ends were cut back, 6 bases at V and 6 bases at J, with 11 bases in the middle. The CDR3 spans 12 residues. Germline V gene data show CDR1 as MNHNS and CDR2 as SASEGT. CDR3 coding DNA: TGTGCCAGCAGCGTCGGGGGCGCTGAAGCTTTCTTT. It specifies CASSVGGAEAFF.